This is a list of T cell receptor beta chains from one sample in a study of blood T cell repertoires in COVID-19. Clones were sequenced by immunoSEQ multiplex PCR, and TCRdb holds only the in-frame ones, with some missing. The sample yields hundreds of thousands of clones, around 90% seen once. Sequencing was done on a sample of peripheral blood. The receptors here all came from a woman aged 35 to 49 with COVID-19, enrolled during active disease. CDR3s include the opening cysteine and the closing phenylalanine or tryptophan. The D gene is left open where the match is weak. Only some rows state a clone size, as once, few, many or a class for expanded clones.

TRBV12-3/TRBV12-4	.	TRBJ2-5	.	CASSMRGETQYF	TGTGCCAGCAGTATGCGGGGAGAGACCCAGTACTTC
TRBV4-2	.	TRBJ1-1	.	CASSQAQGGFNTEAFF	TGTGCCAGCAGCCAAGCTCAGGGAGGGTTCAACACTGAAGCTTTCTTT
TRBV5-1	TRBD1	TRBJ2-7	.	CASTRDSSSYEQYF	TGCGCCAGCACCCGGGACAGCAGCTCCTACGAGCAGTACTTC
TRBV2	.	TRBJ2-1	.	CASSEWKGGSYNEQFF	TGTGCCAGCAGTGAATGGAAGGGGGGGTCCTACAATGAGCAGTTCTTC
TRBV7-2	TRBD1	TRBJ2-1	.	CASTLLGGTGKGYNEQFF	TGTGCCAGCACCCTCTTAGGGGGGACAGGGAAAGGTTACAATGAGCAGTTCTTC
TRBV27	.	TRBJ1-2	.	CASSSRLDYGYTF	TGTGCCAGCAGTTCCCGACTGGATTATGGCTACACCTTC
TRBV4-2	TRBD1	TRBJ1-5	.	CASSPGGTGHQPQHF	TGTGCCAGCAGCCCTGGGGGGACAGGGCATCAGCCCCAGCATTTT
TRBV4-1	.	TRBJ1-1	.	CASSPPTGSNTEAFF	TGCGCCAGCAGCCCCCCCACGGGTTCCAACACTGAAGCTTTCTTT
TRBV6-6	TRBD1	TRBJ2-3	.	CASSPHLGGRDTQYF	TGTGCCAGCAGTCCTCATTTAGGGGGCCGAGATACGCAGTATTTT
TRBV2	.	TRBJ1-5	once	CASRRYSNQPQHF	TGTGCCAGCAGGAGATATAGCAATCAGCCCCAGCATTTT
TRBV6-2/TRBV6-3	.	TRBJ1-1	.	CASSDPKNGLLAFF	TGTGCCAGCAGCGACCCCAAGAATGGACTACTGGCTTTCTTT
TRBV29-1	.	TRBJ2-3	.	CSVGLGTSTDTQYF	TGCAGCGTTGGCCTAGGGACTAGCACAGATACGCAGTATTTT
TRBV4-3	.	TRBJ1-1	.	CASSQDRLTPEAFF	TGCGCCAGCAGCCAAGACCGACTTACCCCTGAAGCTTTCTTT
TRBV5-1	.	TRBJ2-1	.	CASSLPRSGVEGSYNEQFF	TGCGCCAGCAGCTTGCCAAGATCGGGAGTCGAAGGGTCCTACAATGAGCAGTTCTTC
TRBV29-1	TRBD2	TRBJ2-1	.	CSVEVRGTSGTSYNEQFF	TGCAGCGTTGAAGTTCGAGGGACTAGCGGAACTTCCTACAATGAGCAGTTCTTC
TRBV7-2	.	TRBJ1-1	once	CASSLGALTEAFF	TGTGCCAGCAGCTTAGGGGCCCTCACTGAAGCTTTCTTT
TRBV30	TRBD2	TRBJ2-3	.	CAWRGGLAESTDTQYF	TGTGCCTGGAGGGGGGGACTAGCGGAGAGCACAGATACGCAGTATTTT
TRBV7-6	.	TRBJ1-4	.	CASSLSTPATNEKLFF	TGTGCCAGCAGCTTATCCACACCTGCAACTAATGAAAAACTGTTTTTT
TRBV7-9	.	TRBJ2-1	.	CASSLSYEYNEQFF	TGTGCCAGCAGCTTATCCTACGAATACAATGAGCAGTTCTTC
TRBV4-1	TRBD1	TRBJ1-2	.	CASSQATGGLNGYTF	TGCGCCAGCAGCCAGGCGACAGGGGGGCTTAATGGCTACACCTTC
TRBV7-2	.	TRBJ2-3	once	CASTRTTFPTDTQYF	TGTGCCAGCACCCGGACTACTTTCCCTACAGATACGCAGTATTTT
TRBV9	.	TRBJ2-1	.	CASSVGSPRVFNEQFF	TGTGCCAGCAGCGTAGGGAGTCCCCGGGTATTCAATGAGCAGTTCTTC
TRBV29-1	TRBD1	TRBJ2-2	.	CSVEGRDREGTGELFF	TGCAGCGTTGAGGGACGGGACAGGGAGGGGACCGGGGAGCTGTTTTTT
TRBV6-5	.	TRBJ1-1	few	CASSYSEGGVEAFF	TGTGCCAGCAGTTACTCCGAGGGAGGGGTTGAAGCTTTCTTT
TRBV10-3	TRBD2	TRBJ2-3	.	CAIGVPGGSTDTQYF	TGTGCCATTGGAGTACCGGGGGGGAGCACAGATACGCAGTATTTT
TRBV24-1	TRBD1	TRBJ2-1	.	CATSGSRGSFYEQFF	TGTGCCACCAGTGGTTCCAGGGGGTCGTTCTATGAGCAGTTCTTC
TRBV30	TRBD2	TRBJ2-3	.	CAWSRLAGSTDTQYF	TGTGCCTGGAGTAGGCTAGCGGGATCCACAGATACGCAGTATTTT
TRBV6-5	.	TRBJ1-1	.	CASLGQPSGTEAFF	TGTGCCAGCCTAGGACAGCCGTCGGGCACTGAAGCTTTCTTT
TRBV6-6	.	TRBJ1-2	.	CASSSGGGYTF	TGTGCCAGCAGTTCGGGAGGAGGCTACACCTTC
TRBV4-1	TRBD2	TRBJ2-3	.	CASSQLFGGRAEDTQYF	TGCGCCAGCAGCCAACTCTTCGGCGGGAGGGCCGAAGATACGCAGTATTTT
TRBV5-1	TRBD2	TRBJ2-1	.	CASSLLGPSGKNEQFF	TGCGCCAGCAGCTTGCTTGGGCCTAGCGGAAAGAATGAGCAGTTCTTC
TRBV27	TRBD1	TRBJ2-7	few	CASSLGQGTYEQYF	TGTGCCAGCAGCCTAGGACAGGGAACTTACGAGCAGTACTTC
TRBV7-2	TRBD1	TRBJ1-1	.	CASSPRDRGRRAFF	TGTGCCAGCAGCCCGCGGGACAGGGGCCGAAGGGCTTTCTTT
TRBV4-3	TRBD2	TRBJ2-2	.	CASSQELTSVINTGELFF	TGCGCCAGCAGCCAAGAATTGACTAGCGTCATCAACACCGGGGAGCTGTTTTTT
TRBV4-3	.	TRBJ1-2	.	CASSPGRGAYGYTF	TGCGCCAGCAGCCCCGGAAGGGGCGCCTATGGCTACACCTTC
TRBV24-1	.	TRBJ2-7	once	CATSDFEEQYF	TGTGCCACCAGTGATTTTGAGGAGCAGTACTTC
TRBV5-6	.	TRBJ1-5	once	CASSVREDQPQHF	TGTGCCAGCAGCGTCAGGGAGGATCAGCCCCAGCATTTT
TRBV7-6	.	TRBJ2-2	.	CASSPLASLTNTGELFF	TGTGCCAGCAGTCCTCTAGCGTCCCTGACGAACACCGGGGAGCTGTTTTTT
TRBV6-2/TRBV6-3	TRBD2	TRBJ2-3	.	CASSYSRTGRGTDTQYF	TGTGCCAGCAGTTACTCTCGGACGGGGAGGGGTACAGATACGCAGTATTTT
TRBV11-2	.	TRBJ2-1	.	CASSLDGASLNEQFF	TGTGCCAGCAGCTTAGATGGGGCTAGTCTTAATGAGCAGTTCTTC